This T cell receptor (beta chain) was sequenced in a study of cytomegalovirus exposure and HLA in healthy donors. Germline V gives CDR1 MNHNS, CDR2 SASEGT. With V trimmed by 9 bases and J by 3 bases, 4 bases remained unmatched. The CDR3 contains 14 residues. The PCR employed 60 Vbeta primers together with 13 Jbeta primers. Sequencing was performed with immunoSEQ multiplex PCR; in TCRdb, only in-frame clones are kept and a portion is missing. The sample records some 84,000 clones, around 80% being singletons. The chain recombines TRBV6-1 with TRBJ2-1; 11 bases fit TRBD2. This TCR came from a male donor in good health and CMV-seropositive. The sequencing input was PBMCs. The CDR3 sequence is CASKLAGVYNEQFF. CDR3 in DNA: TGTGCCAGTAAACTAGCGGGAGTCTACAATGAGCAGTTCTTC.